Many counts were recorded for the clone carrying this T cell receptor beta chain. Its antigen remains unidentified. The data were taken from a study of T cells in Graves' hyperthyroidism and ophthalmopathy. RNA transcripts served as the template for amplifying TCR beta CDR3 regions. Using the HTBI primer set, a first-round RT-PCR was run on the TCR CDR3. TCRdb reanalysed the multiplex PCR reads using MiXCR and keeps one entry per CDR3 protein. The sample comprises hundreds of thousands of distinct CDR3 sequences, around a sixth of which are singletons, and approximately 7.5% rests with the top ten. Germline V CDR1 and CDR2: SEHNR, FQNEAQ (reference sequence). Trimming cost V 3 bases and J 6 bases, with 5 bases left between them. The CDR3 has 11 amino acids. Study-level results: Most thyroid clonotypes with frequency above 0.001 were detected in blood.

The source of this sequence is a woman aged 18 to 35 with Graves' hyperthyroidism. The rearrangement joins TRBV7-9 to TRBJ1-2; no reliable D call. The sample consisted of blood. As DNA, the CDR3 is TGTGCCAGCAGCTTCTTCGATGGCTACACCTTC. Residues: CASSFFDGYTF.